The clone carrying this TCR beta chain was seen ten or more times. Its antigen is as yet unknown. The data originate from a study of CD8 T cells in ankylosing spondylitis. The study's findings and limits: Disease-associated clones were CD8+ and fairly uncommon in peripheral blood. A TCR beta motif of eight highly homologous variants appeared characteristic of ankylosing spondylitis blood. Reportedly, matched ankylosing spondylitis synovial fluid was significantly enriched for disease-linked clones.

Construction of TCR beta libraries was performed using quantitative 5'-RACE with molecular barcodes. TCRdb independently ran MiXCR on the 5' RACE reads; one entry per CDR3 protein. The sample contains roughly 180,000 distinct CDR3 sequences, roughly 10% of which appear only once. Sequenced sample: blood, either unsorted or a sorted T cell fraction (not recorded which). This clonotype was sampled from a female donor with ankylosing spondylitis or in good health (not recorded which).

The CDR3 protein is CASSPGRYTGELFF. CDR3 coding DNA: TGTGCCAGCAGCCCCGGCAGGTACACCGGGGAGCTGTTTTTT. The chain carries TRBV6-1 and TRBJ2-2; D unclear. The CDR3 extends over 14 amino acids. With 6 bases removed from V and 3 bases from J, the gap between germline ends came to 11 bases. Germline CDR1 and CDR2: MNHNS and SASEGT.